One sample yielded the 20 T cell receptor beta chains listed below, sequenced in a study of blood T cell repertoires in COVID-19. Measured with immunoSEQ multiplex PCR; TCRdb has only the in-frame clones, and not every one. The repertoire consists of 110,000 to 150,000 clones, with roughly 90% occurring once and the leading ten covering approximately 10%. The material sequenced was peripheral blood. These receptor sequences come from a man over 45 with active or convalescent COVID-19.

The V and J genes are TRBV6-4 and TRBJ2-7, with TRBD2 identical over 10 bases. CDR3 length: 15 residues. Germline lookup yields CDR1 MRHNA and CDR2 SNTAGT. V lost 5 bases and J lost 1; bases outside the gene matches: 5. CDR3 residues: CASSQEAGGSYEQYF. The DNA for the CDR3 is TGTGCCAGCAGTCAAGAAGCGGGAGGGTCCTACGAGCAGTACTTC.

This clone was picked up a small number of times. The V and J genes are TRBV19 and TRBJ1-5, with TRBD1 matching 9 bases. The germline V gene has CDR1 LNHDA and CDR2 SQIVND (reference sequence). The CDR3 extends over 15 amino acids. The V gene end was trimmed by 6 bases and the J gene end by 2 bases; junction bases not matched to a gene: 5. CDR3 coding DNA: TGTGCCAGTAGGCAGGGACAGGGCGGCAATCAGCCCCAGCATTTT. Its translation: CASRQGQGGNQPQHF.

CDR3 nucleotides: TGTGCCAGCAGTCCGCTAGGGACAGGGGCTTCCTACGAGCAGTACTTC. Translated: CASSPLGTGASYEQYF. The genes are TRBV27 and TRBJ2-7; 10 positions match TRBD1. From germline, CDR1 is MNHEY and CDR2 SMNVEV (reference sequence). The CDR3 consists of 16 residues. After removal of 5 bases from V and 1 base from J, the junction contained 8 bases not matched to a gene.

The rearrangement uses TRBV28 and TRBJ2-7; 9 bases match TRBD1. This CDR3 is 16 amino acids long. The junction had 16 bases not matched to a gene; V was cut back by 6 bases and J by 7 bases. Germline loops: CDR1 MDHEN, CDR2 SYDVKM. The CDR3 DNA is TGTGCCAGCAGGCTAACTCCGGGACAGGGTGACGGAGAGCAGTACTTC. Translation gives CASRLTPGQGDGEQYF.

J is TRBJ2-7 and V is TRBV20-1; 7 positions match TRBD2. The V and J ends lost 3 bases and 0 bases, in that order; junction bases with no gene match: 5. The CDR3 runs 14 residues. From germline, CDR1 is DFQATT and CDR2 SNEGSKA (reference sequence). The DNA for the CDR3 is TGCAGTGCTAGTGGGAGGGCCGGCTCCTACGAGCAGTACTTC. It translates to CSASGRAGSYEQYF.

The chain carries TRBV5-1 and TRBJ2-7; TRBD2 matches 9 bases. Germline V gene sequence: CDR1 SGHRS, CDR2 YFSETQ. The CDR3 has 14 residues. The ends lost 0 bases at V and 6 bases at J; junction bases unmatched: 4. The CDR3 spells CASSLDSGRTEQYF. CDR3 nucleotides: TGCGCCAGCAGCTTGGATAGCGGGAGAACCGAGCAGTACTTC.

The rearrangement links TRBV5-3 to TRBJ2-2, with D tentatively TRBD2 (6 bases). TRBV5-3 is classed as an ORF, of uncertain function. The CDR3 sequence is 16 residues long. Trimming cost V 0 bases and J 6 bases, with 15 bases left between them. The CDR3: CARSLDRVWEAGELFF. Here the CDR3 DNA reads TGTGCCAGAAGCTTGGACCGGGTATGGGAGGCCGGGGAGCTGTTTTTT.

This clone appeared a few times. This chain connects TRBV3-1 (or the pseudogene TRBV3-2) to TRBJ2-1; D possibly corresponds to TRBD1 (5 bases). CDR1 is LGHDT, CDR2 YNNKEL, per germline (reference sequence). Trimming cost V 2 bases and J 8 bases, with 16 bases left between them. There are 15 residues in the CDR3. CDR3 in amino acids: CASSQNWQGYDEQFF. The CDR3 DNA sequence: TGTGCCAGCAGCCAAAATTGGCAGGGATACGATGAGCAGTTCTTC.

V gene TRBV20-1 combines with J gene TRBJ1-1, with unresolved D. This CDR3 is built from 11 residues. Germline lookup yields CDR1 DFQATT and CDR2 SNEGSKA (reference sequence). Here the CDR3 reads CTPPGSTEAFF. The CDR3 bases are TGCACCCCCCCTGGTAGCACTGAAGCTTTCTTT.

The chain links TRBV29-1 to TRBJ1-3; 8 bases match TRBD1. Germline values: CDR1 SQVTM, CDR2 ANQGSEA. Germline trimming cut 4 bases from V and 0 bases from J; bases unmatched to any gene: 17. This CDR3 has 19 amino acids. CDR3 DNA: TGCAGCGTTGTTGTTGGGGGTCGGCAGGGGGCCCTCTCTGGAAACACCATATATTTT. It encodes CSVVVGGRQGALSGNTIYF.

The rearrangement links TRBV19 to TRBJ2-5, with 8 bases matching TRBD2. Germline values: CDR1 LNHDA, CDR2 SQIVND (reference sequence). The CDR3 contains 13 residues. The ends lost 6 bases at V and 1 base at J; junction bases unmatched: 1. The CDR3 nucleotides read TGTGCCAGTAGAACTAGCGGCCAAGAGACCCAGTACTTC. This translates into CASRTSGQETQYF. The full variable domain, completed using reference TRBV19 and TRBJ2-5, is DGGITQSPKYLFRKEGQNVTLSCEQNLNHDAMYWYRQDPGQGLRLIYYSQIVNDFQKGDIAEGYSVSREKKESFPLTVTSAQKNPTAFYLCASRTSGQETQYFGPGTRLLVL.

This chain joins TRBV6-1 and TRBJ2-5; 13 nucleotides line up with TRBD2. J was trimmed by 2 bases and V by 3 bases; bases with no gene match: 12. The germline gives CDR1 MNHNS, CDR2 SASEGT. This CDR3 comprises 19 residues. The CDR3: CASSDRTSGSISGQETQYF. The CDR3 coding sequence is TGTGCCAGCAGTGACCGGACTAGCGGGAGTATTAGTGGGCAAGAGACCCAGTACTTC.

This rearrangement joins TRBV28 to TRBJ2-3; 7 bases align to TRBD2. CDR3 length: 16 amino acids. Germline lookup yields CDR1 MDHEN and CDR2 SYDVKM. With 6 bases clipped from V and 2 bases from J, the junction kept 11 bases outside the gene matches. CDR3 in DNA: TGTGCCAGCAGCCCTCATAGCGCGGGGGACACAGATACGCAGTATTTT. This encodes CASSPHSAGDTDTQYF.

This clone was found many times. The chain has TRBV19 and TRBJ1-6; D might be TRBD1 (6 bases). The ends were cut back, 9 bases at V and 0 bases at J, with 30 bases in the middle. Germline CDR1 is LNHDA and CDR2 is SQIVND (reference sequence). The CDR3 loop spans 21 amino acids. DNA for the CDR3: TGTGCCAGCCGAGGGTCCCCACACGGGGGGCAGTTCGGCTCCTATAATTCACCCCTCCACTTT. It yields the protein CASRGSPHGGQFGSYNSPLHF.

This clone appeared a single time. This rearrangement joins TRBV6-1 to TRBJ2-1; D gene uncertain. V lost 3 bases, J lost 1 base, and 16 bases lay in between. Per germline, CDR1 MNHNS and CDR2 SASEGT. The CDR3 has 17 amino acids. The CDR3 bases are TGTGCCAGCAGTGATATAAGCACTGCCTATTCCTACAATGAGCAGTTCTTC. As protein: CASSDISTAYSYNEQFF.

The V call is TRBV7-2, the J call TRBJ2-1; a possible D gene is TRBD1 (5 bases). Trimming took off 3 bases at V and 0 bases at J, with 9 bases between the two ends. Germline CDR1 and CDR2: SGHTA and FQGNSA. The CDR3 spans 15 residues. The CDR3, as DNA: TGTGCCAGCAGCTTGCAGACAGCCTCCTACAATGAGCAGTTCTTC. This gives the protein CASSLQTASYNEQFF.

In nucleotides, the CDR3 is TGTGCCAGCAGCCGGGACAGGAGCTACAATGAGCAGTTCTTC. This gives the protein CASSRDRSYNEQFF. The V call is TRBV5-6, the J call TRBJ2-1; 8 bases fit TRBD1. V dropped 4 bases and J dropped 3; count of bases not matched to a gene: 3. This CDR3 has 14 residues. Germline assignment: CDR1 SGHDT and CDR2 YYEEEE.

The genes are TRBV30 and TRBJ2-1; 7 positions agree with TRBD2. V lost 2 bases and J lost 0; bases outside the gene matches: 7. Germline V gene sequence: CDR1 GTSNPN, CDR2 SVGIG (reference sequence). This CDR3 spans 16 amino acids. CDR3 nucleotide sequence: TGTGCCTGGAGTATGCTAGCGGCCCTCTCCTACAATGAGCAGTTCTTC. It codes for CAWSMLAALSYNEQFF. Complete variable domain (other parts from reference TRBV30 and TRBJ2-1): SQTIHQWPATLVQPVGSPLSLECTVEGTSNPNLYWYRQAAGRGLQLLFYSVGIGQISSEVPQNLSASRPQDRQFILSSKKLLLSDSGFYLCAWSMLAALSYNEQFFGPGTRLTVL.

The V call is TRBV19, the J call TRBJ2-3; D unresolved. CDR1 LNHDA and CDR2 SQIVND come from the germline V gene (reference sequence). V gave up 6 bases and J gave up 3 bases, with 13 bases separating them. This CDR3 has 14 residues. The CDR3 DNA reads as TGTGCCAGTAGGGCTCGTGGAGCGACAGATACGCAGTATTTT. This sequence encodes CASRARGATDTQYF.

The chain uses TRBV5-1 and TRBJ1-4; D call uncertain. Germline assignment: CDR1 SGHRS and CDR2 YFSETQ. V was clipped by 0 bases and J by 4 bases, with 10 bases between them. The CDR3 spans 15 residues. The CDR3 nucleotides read TGCGCCAGCAGCTTGGGCGGGAGTTTTAATGAAAAACTGTTTTTT. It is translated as CASSLGGSFNEKLFF.